What follows are 21 T cell receptor beta chains derived from one specimen sequenced in a study of CD8 T cells in ankylosing spondylitis. MiXCR, run by TCRdb on the 5' RACE reads, gives a single entry per CDR3 protein. The repertoire has 500,000 to 550,000 distinct CDR3 sequences, approximately 12% of them found once; the top ten carry under 7.5%. No antigens are known for them. Findings and caveats of the study: There was a TCR beta motif, made of 7 or 8 highly homologous variants, that appeared characteristic of ankylosing spondylitis blood.

The source material was blood, either unsorted or a sorted T cell fraction (not recorded which). The source of these receptors is a male donor with ankylosing spondylitis.

This chain joins TRBV7-6 and TRBJ2-1; 11 positions agree with TRBD2. CDR3 length: 15 residues. Unmatched junction bases numbered 7, after V lost 6 bases and J lost 6 bases. Germline CDR1 reads SGHVS; CDR2 reads FNYEAQ. The CDR3 DNA is TGTGCCAGCAGTTCACTAGCGGGAGCAATCAATGAGCAGTTCTTC. It codes for CASSSLAGAINEQFF.

This clonotype was seen more than once but under ten times. V gene TRBV20-1 combines with J gene TRBJ2-5, with TRBD2 matching 8 bases. The CDR3 is made up of 15 amino acids. Germline V CDR1 and CDR2: DFQATT, SNEGSKA (reference sequence). V lost 2 bases and J lost 5; bases outside the gene matches: 10. This CDR3 is CSARPPLAGGETQYF. In nucleotides, the CDR3 is TGCAGTGCTAGACCTCCCTTGGCGGGAGGCGAGACCCAGTACTTC.

In this sample, this clonotype turned up many times. The chain couples TRBV12-3 or TRBV12-4 to TRBJ2-3; possible D gene TRBD1, 8 bases. V was trimmed by 6 bases and J by 1 base, leaving 14 bases between them. The CDR3 is made up of 15 amino acids. The DNA for the CDR3 is TGTGCCAGCAGCTCGGGGGGACAGGGCACAGATACGCAGTATTTT. Its protein product is CASSSGGQGTDTQYF.

This clonotype has more than one count but fewer than ten. The rearrangement uses TRBV12-3 or TRBV12-4 and TRBJ2-7, with D maybe TRBD2 (6 bases). V shed 5 bases and J shed 7 bases, with 18 bases lying between them. The CDR3 length is 14 residues. In DNA form, the CDR3 reads TGTGCCAGCAGTCCCAGCGGGTTGGCAGGGGAGCAGTACGTC. Translated: CASSPSGLAGEQYV.

Many counts were recorded for this clonotype. The genes are TRBV20-1 and TRBJ1-5, with 10 bases aligning to TRBD1. The CDR3 has 12 residues. The V and J ends lost 6 bases and 10 bases, in that order; junction bases with no gene match: 6. Germline CDR1 reads DFQATT; CDR2 reads SNEGSKA (reference sequence). CDR3 amino acids: CSARDRGPPQHF. For the CDR3, the DNA is TGCAGTGCCCGGGACAGGGGCCCACCCCAGCATTTT.

The rearrangement joins TRBV7-9 to TRBJ2-7; D gene ambiguous. Germline V gene lookup returns CDR1 SEHNR and CDR2 FQNEAQ (reference sequence). The CDR3 has 11 amino acids. V was shortened by 5 bases and J by 6 bases, with 8 bases between the two germline ends. The CDR3 DNA sequence: TGTGCCAGCAGCCCCTTTGCCGAGCAGTACTTC. It encodes CASSPFAEQYF.

This clonotype showed up just a few times. The rearrangement links TRBV9 to TRBJ2-3; 10 nucleotides agree with TRBD1. V shed 2 bases and J 4 bases; nucleotides not matched to a gene: 4. The V gene's germline CDR1 is SGDLS and CDR2 YYNGEE. The CDR3 contains 15 residues. The CDR3 region is CASSVDRGPPDTQYF. The DNA for the CDR3 is TGTGCCAGCAGCGTCGACAGGGGGCCGCCAGATACGCAGTATTTT.

The rearrangement joins TRBV12-3 or TRBV12-4 to TRBJ1-2; the match to TRBD1 covers 7 bases. The CDR3 is 13 amino acids. V shed 1 base and J 8 bases; nucleotides not matched to a gene: 4. Here the CDR3 reads CASSLGGGRGYTF. The CDR3 DNA reads TGTGCCAGCAGTTTAGGAGGGGGCCGGGGCTACACCTTC.

This clonotype turned up a few times. The V gene is TRBV25-1, the J gene TRBJ2-5, with 7 bases lining up with TRBD2. There are 15 residues in the CDR3. V was pared by 1 base and J by 2 bases, with 4 bases of the junction left unmatched. Per germline, CDR1 MGHDK and CDR2 SYGVNS. CDR3 in DNA: TGTGCCAGCAGTGAATTGGGGGGGTTTCAAGAGACCCAGTACTTC. Residues: CASSELGGFQETQYF.

This clonotype was found a few times. This rearrangement joins TRBV5-6 to TRBJ2-1; TRBD1 matches at 8 bases. Germline V CDR1 and CDR2: SGHDT, YYEEEE. The CDR3 consists of 15 residues. The ends lost 4 bases at V and 2 bases at J; junction bases unmatched: 5. The CDR3 is CASSKGQGTYNEQFF. The CDR3 DNA follows: TGTGCCAGCAGCAAAGGACAGGGCACCTACAATGAGCAGTTCTTC. The full variable domain, rest sourced from reference TRBV5-6 and TRBJ2-1, is DAGVTQSPTHLIKTRGQQVTLRCSPKSGHDTVSWYQQALGQGPQFIFQYYEEEERQRGNFPDRFSGHQFPNYSSELNVNALLLGDSALYLCASSKGQGTYNEQFFGPGTRLTVL.

This clonotype was picked up many times. Compared with germline, one end of the junction differs, possibly owing to a read error. This chain links TRBV5-1 with TRBJ2-1, with D unresolved. There are 16 residues in the CDR3. CDR1 is SGHRS and CDR2 is YFSETQ in the germline V gene. CDR3 sequence: CASSAIVSPFYHEQFF. CDR3 DNA sequence: TGCGCCAGCAGCGCCATAGTCAGTCCCTTCTACCATGAGCAGTTCTTC.

About this clonotype: Germline and junction disagree at one end, which may indicate a read error. The rearrangement uses TRBV11-2 and TRBJ2-1; 8 bases align to TRBD2. This CDR3 has 16 amino acids. Germline V CDR1 and CDR2: SGHAT, FQNNGV. CDR3 protein: CASSLSGSNAYNEEFF. DNA for the CDR3: TGTGCCAGCAGCTTAAGCGGGAGTAACGCCTACAATGAGGAGTTCTTC.

The V gene is TRBV2, the J gene TRBJ2-7, with 8 bases aligning to TRBD2. The CDR3 is 16 residues long. The germline V gene has CDR1 SNHLY and CDR2 FYNNEI. Losses at the gene ends were 1 base for V and 2 bases for J; bases not matched to a gene: 7. The CDR3 region is CASSEGRVAGTYEQYV. The CDR3 DNA is TGTGCCAGCAGTGAAGGAAGGGTAGCGGGAACCTACGAGCAGTACGTC.

The chain is built from TRBV20-1 and TRBJ1-3; 8 bases match TRBD1. Germline-derived CDR1 and CDR2 are DFQATT and SNEGSKA (reference sequence). The V segment lost 0 bases and the J segment 0 bases; nucleotides outside the gene matches: 4. This CDR3 has 16 residues. This CDR3 is CSAREDRAFSGNTIYF. DNA for the CDR3: TGCAGTGCTAGAGAGGACAGGGCCTTCTCTGGAAACACCATATATTTT.

This clonotype was observed a few times. This rearrangement joins TRBV20-1 to TRBJ2-1; D gene uncertain. The CDR3 is 14 residues long. Trimming removed 4 bases from V and 0 bases from J, with 10 bases in between. From germline, CDR1 is DFQATT and CDR2 SNEGSKA (reference sequence). CDR3 in amino acids: CSAILSSSYNEQFF. The CDR3, as DNA: TGCAGTGCTATTTTGTCGAGCTCCTACAATGAGCAGTTCTTC.

The gene calls are TRBV7-9 and TRBJ2-5, with D hard to call. The CDR3 is 13 amino acids. Trimming took off 3 bases at V and 5 bases at J, with 10 bases between the two ends. Germline-derived CDR1 and CDR2 are SEHNR and FQNEAQ (reference sequence). The CDR3 here is CASSLISIETQYF. In DNA, the CDR3 is TGTGCCAGCAGCTTGATCTCGATTGAGACCCAGTACTTC.

The genes are TRBV7-9 and TRBJ2-5; a weak D match, TRBD2 (6 bases). The CDR3 runs to 15 residues. The germline CDR1 and CDR2 sequences are SEHNR and FQNEAQ (reference sequence). The V and J ends lost 2 bases and 2 bases respectively, with 12 bases between them. The CDR3 protein is CASSLLAGPQETQYF. CDR3 DNA sequence: TGTGCCAGCAGCTTACTCGCGGGACCTCAAGAGACCCAGTACTTC.

The chain carries TRBV5-1 and TRBJ2-2; tentatively, D is TRBD1 or TRBD2 (6 bases each). This CDR3 has 16 residues. Germline CDR1 SGHRS, CDR2 YFSETQ. The V and J ends lost 1 base and 0 bases respectively, with 10 bases between them. CDR3 in amino acids: CASSLWGAPNTGELFF. The CDR3 DNA is TGCGCCAGCAGCTTGTGGGGGGCCCCGAACACCGGGGAGCTGTTTTTT.

The genes are TRBV7-2 and TRBJ2-7; a weak D match, TRBD1 (6 bases). V lost 4 bases, J lost 6 bases, and 16 bases lay in between. CDR3 size: 14 residues. The germline CDR1 and CDR2 sequences are SGHTA and FQGNSA. CDR3 in amino acids: CASSYDGGFLEQYF. The CDR3 nucleotides are TGTGCCAGCAGCTATGATGGGGGCTTCCTCGAGCAGTACTTC.

This clonotype was counted only a few times. The gene calls are TRBV10-3 and TRBJ2-1; D gene unclear. Germline values: CDR1 ENHRY, CDR2 SYGVKD. The CDR3 is made up of 15 amino acids. Trimming cost V 2 bases and J 9 bases, with 17 bases left between them. The CDR3 protein is CAISERVAQLIEQFF. In DNA, the CDR3 is TGTGCCATCAGTGAGAGGGTAGCCCAATTGATTGAGCAGTTCTTC.

The chain uses TRBV3-1 and TRBJ2-4, with D tentatively TRBD1 (5 bases). The germline gives CDR1 LGHDT, CDR2 YNNKEL (reference sequence). V was trimmed by 1 base and J by 3 bases, leaving 10 bases between them. CDR3 length: 15 amino acids. As DNA, the CDR3 is TGTGCCAGCAGCCAAGGAAGGGGCGGCAAAAACATTCAGTACTTC. Translation gives CASSQGRGGKNIQYF.